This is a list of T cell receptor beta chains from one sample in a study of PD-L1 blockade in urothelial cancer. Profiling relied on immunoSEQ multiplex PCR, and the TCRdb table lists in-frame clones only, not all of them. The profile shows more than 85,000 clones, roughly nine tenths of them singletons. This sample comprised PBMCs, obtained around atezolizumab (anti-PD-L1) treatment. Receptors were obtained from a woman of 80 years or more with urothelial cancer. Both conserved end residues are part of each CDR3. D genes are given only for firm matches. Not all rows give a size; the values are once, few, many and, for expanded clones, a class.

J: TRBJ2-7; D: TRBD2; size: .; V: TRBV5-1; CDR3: CASGLADLRDEQYF; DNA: TGCGCCAGCGGACTAGCGGACCTCCGGGACGAGCAGTACTTC
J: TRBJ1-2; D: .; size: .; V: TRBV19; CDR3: CASTVPGVPNYGYTF; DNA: TGTGCCAGTACCGTACCGGGAGTTCCTAACTATGGCTACACCTTC
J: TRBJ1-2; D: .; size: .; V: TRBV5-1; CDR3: CASSLGNRVDGYTF; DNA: TGCGCCAGCAGCTTGGGCAACAGGGTGGATGGCTACACCTTC
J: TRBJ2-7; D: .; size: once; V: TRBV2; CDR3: CASISDRSSYEQYF; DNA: TGTGCCAGCATCTCAGACAGAAGCTCCTACGAGCAGTACTTC
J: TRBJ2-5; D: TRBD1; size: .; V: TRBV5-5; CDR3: CASSFTTGQAGETQYF; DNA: TGTGCCAGCAGCTTCACGACCGGACAGGCTGGGGAGACCCAGTACTTC
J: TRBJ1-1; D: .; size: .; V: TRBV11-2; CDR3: CASSVSVEAFF; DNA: TGTGCCAGCAGCGTCTCGGTTGAAGCTTTCTTT
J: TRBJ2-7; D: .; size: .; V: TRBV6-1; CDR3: CASSRDPAYEQYF; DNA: TGTGCCAGCAGTCGGGATCCCGCCTACGAGCAGTACTTC
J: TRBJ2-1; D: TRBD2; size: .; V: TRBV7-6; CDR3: CASSRRTSGGWDNEQFF; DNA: TGTGCCAGCAGCCGACGGACTAGCGGCGGATGGGACAATGAGCAGTTCTTC
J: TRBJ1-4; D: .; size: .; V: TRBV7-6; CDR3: CASSLGGGVINEKLFF; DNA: TGTGCCAGCAGCTTAGGAGGAGGAGTTATTAATGAAAAACTGTTTTTT
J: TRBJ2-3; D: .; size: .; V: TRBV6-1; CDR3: CASSEWLASDTQYF; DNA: TGTGCCAGCAGTGAGTGGCTAGCCTCAGATACGCAGTATTTT
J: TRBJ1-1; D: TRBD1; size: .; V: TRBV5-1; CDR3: CASSFRGDNTEAFF; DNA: TGCGCCAGCAGCTTCAGGGGGGATAACACTGAAGCTTTCTTT
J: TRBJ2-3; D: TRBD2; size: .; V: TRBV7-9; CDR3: CASSSSRLAGDTDTQYF; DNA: TGTGCCAGCAGCTCTTCTCGCTTAGCGGGGGACACAGATACGCAGTATTTT
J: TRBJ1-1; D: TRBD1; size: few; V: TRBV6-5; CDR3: CASSYSFRQGDTEAFF; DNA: TGTGCCAGCAGTTACTCGTTCAGGCAGGGGGACACTGAAGCTTTCTTT
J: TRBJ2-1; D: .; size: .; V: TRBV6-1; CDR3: CASSATGGHNEQFF; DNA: TGTGCCAGCAGTGCCACGGGGGGCCACAATGAGCAGTTCTTC
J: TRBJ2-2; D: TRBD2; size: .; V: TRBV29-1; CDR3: CSVELAANTGELFF; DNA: TGCAGCGTTGAACTAGCGGCGAACACCGGGGAGCTGTTTTTT
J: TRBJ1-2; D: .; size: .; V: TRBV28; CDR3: CASSLRQVGYTF; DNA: TGTGCCAGCAGTTTACGACAAGTTGGCTACACCTTC
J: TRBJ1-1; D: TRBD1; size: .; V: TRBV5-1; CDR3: CASSSPGQGNTEAFF; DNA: TGCGCCAGCAGCTCTCCGGGACAGGGGAACACTGAAGCTTTCTTT
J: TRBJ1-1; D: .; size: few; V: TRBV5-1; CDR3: CASTRSGGGEAFF; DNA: TGCGCCAGCACCCGGTCGGGGGGCGGTGAAGCTTTCTTT
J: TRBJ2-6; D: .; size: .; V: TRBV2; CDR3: CASSTSTSSGANVLTF; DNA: TGTGCCAGCAGTACCAGTACCTCCTCTGGGGCCAACGTCCTGACTTTC
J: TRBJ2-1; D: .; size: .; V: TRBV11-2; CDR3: CASSLNRPSYNEQFF; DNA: TGTGCCAGCAGCTTAAACAGGCCTTCCTACAATGAGCAGTTCTTC
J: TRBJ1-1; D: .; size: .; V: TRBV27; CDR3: CASSLFGGTNTEAFF; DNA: TGTGCCAGCAGTTTATTCGGCGGAACGAACACTGAAGCTTTCTTT
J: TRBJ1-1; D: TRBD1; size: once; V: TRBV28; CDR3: CASSLAQGVNTEAFF; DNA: TGTGCCAGCAGTTTAGCACAGGGGGTAAACACTGAAGCTTTCTTT
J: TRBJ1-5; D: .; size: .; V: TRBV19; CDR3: CATREQGNNQPQHF; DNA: TGTGCCACTAGAGAGCAGGGAAACAATCAGCCCCAGCATTTT
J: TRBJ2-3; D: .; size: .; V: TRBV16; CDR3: CASSQQGTPKDTQYF; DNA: TGTGCCAGCAGCCAGCAGGGTACTCCTAAAGATACGCAGTATTTT
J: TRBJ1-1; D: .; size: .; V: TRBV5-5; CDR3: CASSLGGTMNTEAFF; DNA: TGTGCCAGCAGCTTGGGGGGCACCATGAACACTGAAGCTTTCTTT
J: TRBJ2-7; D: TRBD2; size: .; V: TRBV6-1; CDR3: CASRKPGLAGDEQYF; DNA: TGTGCCAGCAGGAAACCCGGACTAGCGGGAGACGAGCAGTACTTC
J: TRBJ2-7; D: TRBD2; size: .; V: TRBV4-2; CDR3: CASSQDAGGHYEQYF; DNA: TGTGCCAGCAGCCAAGATGCGGGAGGTCACTACGAGCAGTACTTC
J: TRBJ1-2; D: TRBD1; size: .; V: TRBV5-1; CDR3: CASSAGQPSGYTF; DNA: TGCGCCAGCAGCGCGGGACAGCCTAGCGGCTACACCTTC
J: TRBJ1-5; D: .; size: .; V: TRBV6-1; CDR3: CASRPGDQPQHF; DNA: TGTGCCAGCAGGCCAGGGGATCAGCCCCAGCATTTT
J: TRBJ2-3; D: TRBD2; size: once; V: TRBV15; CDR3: CATLTSGTDTQYF; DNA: TGTGCCACTCTTACTAGCGGCACAGATACGCAGTATTTT
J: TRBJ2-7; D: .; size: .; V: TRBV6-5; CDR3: CASSSPRQAKTYEQYF; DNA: TGTGCCAGCAGTTCTCCTAGACAGGCCAAAACCTACGAGCAGTACTTC
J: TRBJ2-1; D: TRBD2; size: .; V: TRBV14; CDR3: CASSQGFGASGTLSYNEQFF; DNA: TGTGCCAGCAGCCAAGGATTTGGTGCTAGCGGGACGCTTTCCTACAATGAGCAGTTCTTC
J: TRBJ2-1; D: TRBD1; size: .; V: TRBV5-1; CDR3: CASSSRTGTNNEQFF; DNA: TGCGCCAGCAGCTCGCGGACAGGGACAAACAATGAGCAGTTCTTC
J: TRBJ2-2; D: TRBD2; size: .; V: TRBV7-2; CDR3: CASSLLFLAGGPDGELFF; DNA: TGTGCCAGCAGCTTATTGTTCCTAGCGGGAGGGCCGGACGGGGAGCTGTTTTTT
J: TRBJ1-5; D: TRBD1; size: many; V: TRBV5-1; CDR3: CASSLGQGSNQPQHF; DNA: TGCGCCAGCAGCTTGGGACAGGGTAGCAATCAGCCCCAGCATTTT
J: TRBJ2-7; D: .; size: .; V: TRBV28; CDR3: CASSGGPLYEQYF; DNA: TGTGCCAGCAGCGGGGGTCCCCTCTACGAGCAGTACTTC
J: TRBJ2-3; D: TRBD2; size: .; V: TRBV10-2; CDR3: CASSELAGGTTDTQYF; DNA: TGCGCCAGCAGTGAGCTAGCGGGAGGGACTACAGATACGCAGTATTTT
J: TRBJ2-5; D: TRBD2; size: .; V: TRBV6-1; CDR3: CASRPLAETQYF; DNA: TGTGCCAGCAGACCACTAGCGGAGACCCAGTACTTC
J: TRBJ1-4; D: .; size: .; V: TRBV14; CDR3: CASSQHRQFNEKLFF; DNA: TGTGCCAGCAGCCAGCACAGGCAATTTAATGAAAAACTGTTTTTT
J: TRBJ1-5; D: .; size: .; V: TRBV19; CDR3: CASTLTPNQPQHF; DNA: TGTGCCAGTACCCTGACACCGAATCAGCCCCAGCATTTT
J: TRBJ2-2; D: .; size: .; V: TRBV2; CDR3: CASIESRTYTGELFF; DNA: TGTGCCAGCATCGAGTCGCGCACTTACACCGGGGAGCTGTTTTTT
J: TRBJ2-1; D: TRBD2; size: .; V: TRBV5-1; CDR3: CASAGGANEQFF; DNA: TGCGCCAGCGCGGGAGGCGCAAATGAGCAGTTCTTC